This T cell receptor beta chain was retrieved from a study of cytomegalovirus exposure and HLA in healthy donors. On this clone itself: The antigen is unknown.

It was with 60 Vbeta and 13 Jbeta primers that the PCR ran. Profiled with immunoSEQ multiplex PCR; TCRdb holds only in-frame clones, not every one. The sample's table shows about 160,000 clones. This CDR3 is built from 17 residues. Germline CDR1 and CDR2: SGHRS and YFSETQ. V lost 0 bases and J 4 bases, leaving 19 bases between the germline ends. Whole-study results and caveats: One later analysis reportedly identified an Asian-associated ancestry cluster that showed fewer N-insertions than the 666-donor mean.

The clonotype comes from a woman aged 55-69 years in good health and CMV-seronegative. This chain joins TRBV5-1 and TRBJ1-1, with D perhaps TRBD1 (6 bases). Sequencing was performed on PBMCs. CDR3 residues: CASSLAPTGFGSTEAFF. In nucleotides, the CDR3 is TGCGCCAGCAGCTTGGCCCCCACAGGGTTCGGAAGCACTGAAGCTTTCTTT. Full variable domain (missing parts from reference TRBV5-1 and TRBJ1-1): KAGVTQTPRYLIKTRGQQVTLSCSPISGHRSVSWYQQTPGQGLQFLFEYFSETQRNKGNFPGRFSGRQFSNSRSEMNVSTLELGDSALYLCASSLAPTGFGSTEAFFGQGTRLTVV.